There are many counts of the clone carrying this T cell receptor beta chain. The target antigen is unknown. In the original processing: A papillary thyroid cancer distant-metastasis classifier was built from CDR3 differences across clinicopathological groups. TCRdb used MiXCR to call clones anew from the PCR reads. Here the V and J calls rest on TCRdb's processing, not on the authors' analysis. The sample lists about 20,000 clones; less than 20% were seen once. This CDR3 spans 13 amino acids. The germline CDR1 and CDR2 sequences are SNHLY and FYNNEI. The germline V and J ends were trimmed by 4 bases and 8 bases, with 12 bases remaining between them. These data come from a study of metastatic and nonmetastatic thyroid tumors. At the level of the study: Samples came from malignant and benign thyroid patients, and repertoires were compared across blood and tumor or nodule tissue.

Until they underwent thyroid surgery, no patient had received any treatment. Study-level findings and limits: Within blood and tumor, benign nodules reportedly had significantly lower TCR beta diversity than malignant thyroid tumors did.

This TCR came from a male donor with papillary thyroid cancer or a benign thyroid nodule (not recorded which). Some clones in this sample may be carry-over from other donors' samples. The sequenced material came from adjacent normal tissue. The chain joins TRBV2 to TRBJ2-4; tentatively, D is TRBD1 (6 bases). The CDR3 sequence: CASSVDRIDIQYF. In nucleotides, the CDR3 is TGTGCCAGCAGTGTTGACAGGATAGACATTCAGTACTTC.